What follows are 26 T cell receptor beta chains derived from one specimen sequenced in a study of T cells in Graves' hyperthyroidism and ophthalmopathy. Amplified TCR beta CDR3 regions derived from RNA transcripts. The primer set for the first-round RT-PCR of the TCR CDR3 was HTBI. TCRdb re-called the multiplex PCR reads with MiXCR, one entry per CDR3 protein. The sample includes approximately 360,000 distinct CDR3 sequences, 15% to 17% of them seen just once. Sequenced material: blood. These receptors came from a woman aged 18-30 years with Graves' hyperthyroidism that later progressed to Graves' ophthalmopathy.

This clonotype was seen repeatedly, ten times or more. The V gene is TRBV28, the J gene TRBJ1-3; D uncertain. The V gene lost 1 base and the J gene lost 0 bases, with 10 bases spanning the gap. This CDR3 comprises 16 residues. Germline V gene lookup returns CDR1 MDHEN and CDR2 SYDVKM. In DNA, the CDR3 is TGTGCCAGCAGTTTATCTCGACTGGTCTCTGGAAACACCATATATTTT. Translated: CASSLSRLVSGNTIYF.

This clonotype has at least ten counts. The rearrangement links TRBV4-2 to TRBJ2-5; 8 bases align to TRBD1. CDR3 length: 16 residues. Trimming cost V 0 bases and J 4 bases; bases outside gene matches: 7. Per the germline V gene, CDR1 is LGHNA and CDR2 is YNFKEQ. CDR3 coding DNA: TGTGCCAGCAGCCAAGAGGCAGGGGGCGCCCCAGAGACCCAGTACTTC. Residues: CASSQEAGGAPETQYF.

A word on this clonotype: Just one base apart from a much larger clone, this may be a read error. The chain uses TRBV7-3 and TRBJ2-5, with TRBD2 as a possible D gene (5 bases). The germline gives CDR1 SGHTA, CDR2 FQGTGA. V was shortened by 5 bases and J by 1 base, with 8 bases between the two germline ends. The CDR3 spans 13 residues. The CDR3 nucleotides read TGTGCCAGCAGCCCTAGCATCCAAGAGACCCAGTACTTC. Translation gives CASSPSIQETQYF.

This sequence joins TRBV6-1 and TRBJ2-5, with 8 nucleotides matching TRBD1. V lost 0 bases and J lost 4; bases outside the gene matches: 7. The CDR3 sequence is 16 residues long. Germline V gene sequence: CDR1 MNHNS, CDR2 SASEGT. Here the CDR3 reads CASSEAWQGARETQYF. The CDR3, as DNA: TGTGCCAGCAGTGAAGCGTGGCAGGGGGCAAGAGAGACCCAGTACTTC.

The chain couples TRBV6-5 to TRBJ1-2; no clear D. CDR3 length: 18 residues. The V and J ends lost 0 bases and 3 bases respectively, with 20 bases between them. Germline V gene sequence: CDR1 MNHEY, CDR2 SVGAGI. CDR3 sequence: CASSYSGFGPPRDYGYTF. As DNA, the CDR3 is TGTGCCAGCAGTTACTCGGGTTTTGGTCCTCCGAGGGACTATGGCTACACCTTC.

V gene TRBV6-1 combines with J gene TRBJ2-1, with D perhaps given as TRBD1 or TRBD2 (7 bases each). With 6 bases removed from V and 10 bases from J, the gap between germline ends came to 28 bases. Germline V gene lookup returns CDR1 MNHNS and CDR2 SASEGT. This CDR3 has 17 residues. CDR3 region: CASRRTDGLGGPGEQFF. DNA of the CDR3: TGTGCCAGCAGGAGGACAGACGGACTAGGGGGCCCGGGCGAGCAGTTCTTC.

This clonotype was counted only a few times. Since the CDR3 does not end with the conserved phenylalanine or tryptophan, this likely comes from a read error. The chain uses TRBV6-1 and TRBJ2-7; 7 nucleotides line up with TRBD2. The CDR3 is made up of 16 amino acids. Trimming cost V 5 bases and J 3 bases; bases outside gene matches: 13. Germline V gene lookup returns CDR1 MNHNS and CDR2 SASEGT. The CDR3, as DNA: TGTGCCAGCAGTCTCCCCGCCGGGAGGAGGGACTACGAGCAGTACCTC. Protein product: CASSLPAGRRDYEQYL.

The chain combines TRBV7-2 with TRBJ1-1; D call uncertain. CDR1 and CDR2 (germline): SGHTA, FQGNSA. The CDR3 is made up of 14 amino acids. V was cut by 5 bases and J by 1 base, with 11 bases left in between. Written as DNA, the CDR3 is TGTGCCAGCAGCGCAGCACCGGGGAACACTGAAGCTTTCTTT. Its protein is CASSAAPGNTEAFF.

About this clonotype: Just one base apart from a much larger clone, this may be a read error. The rearrangement links TRBV7-9 to TRBJ1-4; tentative D call: TRBD1 (5 bases). The germline V gene has CDR1 SEHNR and CDR2 FQNEAQ (reference sequence). The CDR3 is 13 residues long. The CDR3: CPSSLPQGEKLFF. CDR3 nucleotide sequence: TGTCCCAGCAGCTTACCCCAGGGCGAGAAACTGTTTTTT.

There are a few counts of this clonotype. A much larger clone lies a single base off, so this may be a read error. The rearrangement uses TRBV25-1 and TRBJ2-3; 7 nucleotides line up with TRBD2. This CDR3 region has 18 residues. In germline, CDR1 is MGHDK, CDR2 SYGVNS. CDR3 sequence: CASSDSVVGGLRTDAQYF. The CDR3 DNA reads as TGTGCCAGCAGTGACTCGGTGGTTGGGGGACTACGCACAGATGCGCAGTATTTT.

This chain uses TRBV4-1 with TRBJ2-2; D is ambiguous. V dropped 0 bases and J dropped 4 bases, with 21 bases sitting between them. Germline loops: CDR1 MGHRA, CDR2 YSYEKL. This CDR3 comprises 19 residues. The CDR3 DNA sequence: TGCGCCAGCAGCCAAGAAATGCGCTTAAGTCTGGCGTCCACCGGGGAGCTGTTTTTT. The encoded protein is CASSQEMRLSLASTGELFF.

The rearrangement uses TRBV20-1 and TRBJ1-6; unclear D gene. Trimming cost V 2 bases and J 0 bases, with 14 bases left between them. The CDR3 covers 17 residues. Germline CDR1 is DFQATT and CDR2 is SNEGSKA (reference sequence). The CDR3 reads CSARLGPRSSYNSPLHF. In DNA form, the CDR3 reads TGCAGTGCTAGATTAGGACCCCGTAGCTCCTATAATTCACCCCTCCACTTT.

Many counts were recorded for this clonotype. This chain connects TRBV28 to TRBJ2-4; 8 nucleotides agree with TRBD1. Germline trimming cut 5 bases from V and 8 bases from J; bases unmatched to any gene: 8. This CDR3 spans 14 amino acids. Per the germline V gene, CDR1 is MDHEN and CDR2 is SYDVKM. The CDR3 coding sequence is TGTGCCAGCAGTCCCCGGACAGGGCGGGACATTCAGTACTTC. Translating gives CASSPRTGRDIQYF.

V and J are TRBV27 and TRBJ2-5; D is tentatively TRBD1 or TRBD2 (5 bases each). This CDR3 contains 11 residues. The germline gives CDR1 MNHEY, CDR2 SMNVEV (reference sequence). Trimming cost V 10 bases and J 4 bases, with 10 bases left between them. CDR3 protein: CATRGGETQYF. CDR3 in DNA: TGTGCCACTCGTGGGGGAGAGACCCAGTACTTC.

This clonotype was counted many times. The rearrangement joins TRBV28 to TRBJ2-7; 8 nucleotides align to TRBD1. Germline V gives CDR1 MDHEN, CDR2 SYDVKM. Losses at the gene ends were 6 bases for V and 0 bases for J; bases not matched to a gene: 7. The CDR3 has 15 amino acids. The CDR3 spells CASRPDRGGSYEQYF. The CDR3 nucleotides are TGTGCCAGCAGACCTGACAGGGGAGGCTCCTACGAGCAGTACTTC.

The sample holds a few counts of this clonotype. The chain couples TRBV7-9 to TRBJ2-2; the match to TRBD1 covers 11 bases. V was pared by 5 bases and J by 3 bases, with 11 bases of the junction left unmatched. This CDR3 is 18 amino acids long. Per the germline V gene, CDR1 is SEHNR and CDR2 is FQNEAQ (reference sequence). The CDR3 DNA reads TGTGCCAGCAGCCATCCGGACAGGGGGCACCCCGACACCGGGGAGCTGTTTTTT. Residues: CASSHPDRGHPDTGELFF.

This clonotype was detected only a few times. This chain links TRBV20-1 with TRBJ2-7, with 8 bases identical to TRBD2. V trimming: 5 bases; J trimming: 0 bases; junction bases outside the gene matches: 6. CDR3 length equals 14 residues. Germline CDR1 and CDR2: DFQATT and SNEGSKA (reference sequence). The chain's CDR3 is CSAQSGGVSYEQYF. DNA for the CDR3: TGCAGTGCTCAGAGCGGGGGAGTCTCCTACGAGCAGTACTTC.

The sample holds many counts of this clonotype. V is TRBV7-9 and J is TRBJ2-5; D call uncertain. Germline CDR1 SEHNR, CDR2 FQNEAQ (reference sequence). The CDR3 has 17 amino acids. Deletions cut 0 bases from V and 4 bases from J, with 18 bases between. The CDR3 reads CASSLAPGIPSAETQYF. In nucleotides, the CDR3 is TGTGCCAGCAGCTTAGCGCCCGGTATACCCTCGGCAGAGACCCAGTACTTC.

This clonotype was seen repeatedly, ten times or more. The chain links TRBV5-1 to TRBJ2-1, with 8 bases identical to TRBD1. This CDR3 region has 12 residues. From germline, CDR1 is SGHRS and CDR2 YFSETQ. Unmatched junction bases numbered 0, after V lost 5 bases and J lost 5 bases. The CDR3 DNA sequence: TGCGCCAGCAGGGACAGGGACAATGAGCAGTTCTTC. Amino acid sequence: CASRDRDNEQFF.

In this sample, this clonotype turned up many times. The J gene is TRBJ2-3, the V gene TRBV20-1; D may be TRBD2 (6 bases). The CDR3 consists of 17 residues. Germline V lookup: CDR1 DFQATT, CDR2 SNEGSKA (reference sequence). V was trimmed by 2 bases and J by 5 bases, leaving 23 bases between them. CDR3 in DNA: TGCAGTGCTAGAAAACGAGGGTTGGGGGAGGTGGGAGATACGCAGTATTTT. This encodes CSARKRGLGEVGDTQYF.

This clonotype was found a few times. This chain connects TRBV28 to TRBJ2-4; the D is unclear. From germline, CDR1 is MDHEN and CDR2 SYDVKM. The V end lost 3 bases, the J end lost 3 bases, and 18 bases lay between the germline ends. This CDR3 has 17 amino acids. The CDR3: CASSFMRRTVVKNIQYF. CDR3 coding DNA: TGTGCCAGCAGTTTCATGCGTCGTACAGTAGTCAAAAACATTCAGTACTTC.

The chain employs TRBV6-5 and TRBJ2-2, with 9 bases identical to TRBD2. CDR3 length: 14 residues. In germline, CDR1 is MNHEY, CDR2 SVGAGI. After removal of 4 bases from V and 7 bases from J, the junction contained 4 bases not matched to a gene. CDR3 amino acids: CASSLAGVGGELFF. The CDR3 DNA sequence: TGTGCCAGCAGTTTAGCGGGAGTGGGCGGGGAGCTGTTTTTT.

The chain combines TRBV27 with TRBJ2-3; 9 bases are shared with TRBD2. CDR1 is MNHEY and CDR2 is SMNVEV in the germline V gene (reference sequence). After removal of 3 bases from V and 1 base from J, the junction contained 17 bases not matched to a gene. This CDR3 has 20 amino acids. For the CDR3, the DNA is TGTGCCAGCAGTTTCCATCGACTAGCGGAGGGAGGTGGTGGCACAGATACGCAGTATTTT. Translated, it gives CASSFHRLAEGGGGTDTQYF.

The chain links TRBV27 to TRBJ1-2; D may be TRBD1 (6 bases). CDR3 size: 12 residues. V was shortened by 6 bases and J by 8 bases, with 13 bases between the two germline ends. Germline assignment: CDR1 MNHEY and CDR2 SMNVEV (reference sequence). The CDR3 loop reads CASREGGEGYTF. In DNA form, the CDR3 reads TGTGCCAGCAGGGAAGGGGGGGAGGGCTACACCTTC.

The chain carries TRBV6-2 or TRBV6-3 and TRBJ2-6; TRBD1 matches at 11 bases. Germline V CDR1 and CDR2: MNHEY, SVGEGT. V was clipped by 7 bases and J by 2 bases; unmatched bases: 7. This CDR3 has 17 residues. DNA of the CDR3: TGTGCCAGCATGCGGGACAGGGGGACGCCTGGGGCCAACGTCCTGACTTTC. It translates to CASMRDRGTPGANVLTF.

This clonotype was counted between two and nine times. The chain carries TRBV6-4 and TRBJ1-1; D perhaps matches TRBD1 (5 bases). V shed 8 bases and J shed 8 bases, with 21 bases lying between them. In germline, CDR1 is MRHNA, CDR2 SNTAGT. This CDR3 is 14 amino acids long. CDR3 DNA: TGTGCCAGCGATCCCCGCAGGGTACCGCTAGAAGCTTTCTTT. Protein: CASDPRRVPLEAFF.